This T cell receptor beta chain was retrieved from a study of CD4 and CD8 cells across lung adenocarcinoma regions. Trimming cost V 4 bases and J 4 bases, with 13 bases left between them. Germline loops: CDR1 MNHNS, CDR2 SASEGT. The CDR3 has 15 amino acids. TCRdb reanalysed the PCR reads using MiXCR and keeps one entry per CDR3 protein. The data contain about 5,300 distinct CDR3 sequences, approximately 67% of them singletons. Samples came from patients with localized non-small cell lung adenocarcinoma. The sequence was collected from a female donor with lung adenocarcinoma. The CD4 and CD8 labels of this study may be unreliable. The sample consisted of CD4+ T cells from the center of a lung tumor. This rearrangement joins TRBV6-1 to TRBJ2-2; a weak D match, TRBD2 (7 bases). The CDR3 coding sequence is TGTGCCAGCAGTGCCCGGGGGGCGAGCACCGGGGAGCTGTTTTTT. This gives the protein CASSARGASTGELFF.